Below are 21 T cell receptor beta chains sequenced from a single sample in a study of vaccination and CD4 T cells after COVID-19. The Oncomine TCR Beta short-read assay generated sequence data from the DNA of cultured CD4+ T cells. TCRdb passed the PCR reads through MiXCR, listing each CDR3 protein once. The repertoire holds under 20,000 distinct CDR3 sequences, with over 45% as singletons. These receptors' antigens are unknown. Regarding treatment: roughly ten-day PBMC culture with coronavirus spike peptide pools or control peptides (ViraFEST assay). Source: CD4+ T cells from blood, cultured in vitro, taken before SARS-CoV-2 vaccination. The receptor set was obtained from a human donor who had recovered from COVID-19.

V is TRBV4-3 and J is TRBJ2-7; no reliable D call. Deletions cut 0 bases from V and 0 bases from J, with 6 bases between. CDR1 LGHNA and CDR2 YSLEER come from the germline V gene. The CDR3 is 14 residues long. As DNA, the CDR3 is TGCGCCAGCAGCCAAGATAGTAACTCCTACGAGCAGTACTTC. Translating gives CASSQDSNSYEQYF.

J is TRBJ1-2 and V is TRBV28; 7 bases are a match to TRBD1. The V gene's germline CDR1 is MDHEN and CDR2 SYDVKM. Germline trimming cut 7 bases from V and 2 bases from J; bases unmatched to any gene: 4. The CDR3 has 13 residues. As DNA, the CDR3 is TGTGCCAGCACCGGGGACAGAAACTATGGCTACACCTTC. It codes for CASTGDRNYGYTF.

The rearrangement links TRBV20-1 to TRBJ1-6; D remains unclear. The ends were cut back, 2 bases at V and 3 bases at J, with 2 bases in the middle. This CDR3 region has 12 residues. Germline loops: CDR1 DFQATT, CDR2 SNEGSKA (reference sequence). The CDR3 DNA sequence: TGCAGTGCTAGACGCTATAATTCACCCCTCCACTTT. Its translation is CSARRYNSPLHF.

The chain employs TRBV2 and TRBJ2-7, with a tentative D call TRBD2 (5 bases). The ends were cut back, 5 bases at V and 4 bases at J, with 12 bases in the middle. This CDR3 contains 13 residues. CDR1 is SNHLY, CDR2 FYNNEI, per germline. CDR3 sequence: CASSTHRGYEQYF. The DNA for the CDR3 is TGTGCCAGCAGTACCCATCGGGGTTACGAGCAGTACTTC. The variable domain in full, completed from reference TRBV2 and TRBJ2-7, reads EPEVTQTPSHQVTQMGQEVILRCVPISNHLYFYWYRQILGQKVEFLVSFYNNEISEKSEIFDDQFSVERPDGSNFTLKIRSTKLEDSAMYFCASSTHRGYEQYFGPGTRLTVT.

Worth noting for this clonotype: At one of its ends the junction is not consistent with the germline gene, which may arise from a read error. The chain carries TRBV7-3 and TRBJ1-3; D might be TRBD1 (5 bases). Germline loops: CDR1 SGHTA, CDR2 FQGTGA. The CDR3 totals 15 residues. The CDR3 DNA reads TGTGCCAGCAGCTTAACGTCCGGGGCTGGAAGCACCATATATTTT. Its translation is CASSLTSGAGSTIYF. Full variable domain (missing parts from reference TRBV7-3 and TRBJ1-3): GAGVSQTPSNKVTEKGKYVELRCDPISGHTALYWYRQSLGQGPEFLIYFQGTGAADDSGLPNDRFFAVRPEGSVSTLKIQRTERGDSAVYLCASSLTSGAGSTIYFGEGSWLTVV.

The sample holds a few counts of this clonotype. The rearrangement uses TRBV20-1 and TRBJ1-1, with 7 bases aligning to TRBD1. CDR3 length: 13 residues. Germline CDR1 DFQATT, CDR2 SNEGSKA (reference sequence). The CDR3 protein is CRPYRGERTEAFF. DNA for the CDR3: TGCAGACCCTACAGGGGTGAAAGGACTGAAGCTTTCTTT.

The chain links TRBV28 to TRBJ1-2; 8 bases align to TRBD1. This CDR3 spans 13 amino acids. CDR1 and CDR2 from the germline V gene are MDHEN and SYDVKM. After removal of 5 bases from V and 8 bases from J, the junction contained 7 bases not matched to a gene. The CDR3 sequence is CASSLDRGNGYTF. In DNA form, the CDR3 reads TGTGCCAGCAGTCTCGACAGGGGAAACGGCTACACCTTC.

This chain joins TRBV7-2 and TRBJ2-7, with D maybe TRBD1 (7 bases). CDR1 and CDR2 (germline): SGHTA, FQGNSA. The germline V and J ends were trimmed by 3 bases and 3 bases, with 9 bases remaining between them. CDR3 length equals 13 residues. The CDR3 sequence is CASSFQGGYEQYF. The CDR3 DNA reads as TGTGCCAGCAGCTTCCAGGGGGGCTACGAGCAGTACTTC.

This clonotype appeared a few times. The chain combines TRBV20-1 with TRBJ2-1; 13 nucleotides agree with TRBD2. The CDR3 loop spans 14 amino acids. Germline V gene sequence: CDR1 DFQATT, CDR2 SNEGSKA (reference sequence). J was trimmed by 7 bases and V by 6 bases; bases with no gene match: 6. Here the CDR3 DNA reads TGCAGTGCCCTGGGACTAGCGGGAAGTAATGAGCAGTTCTTC. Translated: CSALGLAGSNEQFF.

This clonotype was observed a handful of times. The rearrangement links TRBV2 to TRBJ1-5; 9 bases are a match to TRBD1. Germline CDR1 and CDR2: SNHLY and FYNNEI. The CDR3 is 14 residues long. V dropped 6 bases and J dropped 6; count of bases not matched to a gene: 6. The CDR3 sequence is CASREEQGAQPQHF. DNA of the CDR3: TGTGCCAGCAGGGAGGAACAGGGGGCTCAGCCCCAGCATTTT.

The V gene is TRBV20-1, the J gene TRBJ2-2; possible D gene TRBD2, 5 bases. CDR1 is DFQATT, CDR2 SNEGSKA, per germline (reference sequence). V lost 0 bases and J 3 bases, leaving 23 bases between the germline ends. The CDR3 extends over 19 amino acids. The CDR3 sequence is CSARDLRLARGYDTGELFF. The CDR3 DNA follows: TGCAGTGCTAGAGATCTTCGGCTAGCAAGAGGATATGACACCGGGGAGCTGTTTTTT.

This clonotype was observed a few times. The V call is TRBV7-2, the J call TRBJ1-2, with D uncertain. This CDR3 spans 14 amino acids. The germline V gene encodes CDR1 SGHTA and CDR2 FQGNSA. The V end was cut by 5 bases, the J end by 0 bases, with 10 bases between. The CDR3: CASSRTDSNYGYTF. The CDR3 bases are TGTGCCAGCAGCCGGACTGATTCTAACTATGGCTACACCTTC.

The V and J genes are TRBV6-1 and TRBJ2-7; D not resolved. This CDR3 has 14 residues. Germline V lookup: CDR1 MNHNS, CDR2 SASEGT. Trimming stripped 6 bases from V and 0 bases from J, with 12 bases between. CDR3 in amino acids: CASRSLQSSYEQYF. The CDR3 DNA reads TGTGCCAGCAGGTCACTACAGAGCTCCTACGAGCAGTACTTC.

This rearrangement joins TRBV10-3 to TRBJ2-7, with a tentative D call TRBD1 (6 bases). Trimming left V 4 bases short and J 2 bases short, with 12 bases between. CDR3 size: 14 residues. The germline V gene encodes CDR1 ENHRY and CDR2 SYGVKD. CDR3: CAISAQGHTYEQYF. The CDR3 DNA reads TGTGCCATCAGTGCGCAGGGGCATACCTACGAGCAGTACTTC.

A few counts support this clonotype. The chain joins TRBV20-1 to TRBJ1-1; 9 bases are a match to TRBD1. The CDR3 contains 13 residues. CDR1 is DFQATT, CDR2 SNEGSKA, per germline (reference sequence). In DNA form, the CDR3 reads TGCAGGAGGTGGACAGGGGTGGGCACTGAAGCTTTCTTT. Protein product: CRRWTGVGTEAFF.

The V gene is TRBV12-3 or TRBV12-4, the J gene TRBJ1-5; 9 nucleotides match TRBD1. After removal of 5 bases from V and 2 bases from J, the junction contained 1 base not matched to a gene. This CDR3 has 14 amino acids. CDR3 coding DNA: TGTGCCAGCAGTCGACAGGGGGGCAATCAGCCCCAGCATTTT. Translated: CASSRQGGNQPQHF.

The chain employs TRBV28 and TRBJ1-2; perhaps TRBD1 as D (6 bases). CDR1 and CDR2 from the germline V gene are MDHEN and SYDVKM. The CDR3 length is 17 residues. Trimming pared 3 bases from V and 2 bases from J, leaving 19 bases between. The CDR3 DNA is TGTGCCAGCAGTTTGTGGGTTATTGGGGGGGGCAACTATGGCTACACCTTC. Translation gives CASSLWVIGGGNYGYTF.

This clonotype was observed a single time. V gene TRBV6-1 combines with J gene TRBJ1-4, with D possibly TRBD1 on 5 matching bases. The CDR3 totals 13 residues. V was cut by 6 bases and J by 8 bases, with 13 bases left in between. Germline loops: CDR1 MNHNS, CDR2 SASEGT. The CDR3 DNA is TGTGCCAGCAGCCCATTGAGGGGCGAAAAACTGTTTTTT. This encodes CASSPLRGEKLFF.

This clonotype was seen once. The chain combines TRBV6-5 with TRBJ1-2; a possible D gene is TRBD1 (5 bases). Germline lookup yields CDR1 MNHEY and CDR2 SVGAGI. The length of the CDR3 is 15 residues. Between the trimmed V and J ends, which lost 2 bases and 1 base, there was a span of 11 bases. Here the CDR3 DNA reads TGTGCCAGCAGTTACCGACCCGGGGGTAACTATGGCTACACCTTC. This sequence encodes CASSYRPGGNYGYTF.

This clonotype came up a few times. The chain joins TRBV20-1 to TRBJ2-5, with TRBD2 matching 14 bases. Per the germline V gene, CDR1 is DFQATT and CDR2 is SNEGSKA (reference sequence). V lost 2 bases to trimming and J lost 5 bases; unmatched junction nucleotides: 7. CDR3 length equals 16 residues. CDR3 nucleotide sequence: TGCAGTGCTAGACGCGAGGGACTAGCGGGAGCCGAGACCCAGTACTTC. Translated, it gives CSARREGLAGAETQYF.

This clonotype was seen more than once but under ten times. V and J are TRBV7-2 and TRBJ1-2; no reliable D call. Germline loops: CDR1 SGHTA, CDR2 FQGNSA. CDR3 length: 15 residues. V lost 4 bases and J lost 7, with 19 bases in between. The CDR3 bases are TGTGCCAGCAGCTCGGACGCGGATTTCCTCGCTGGCTACACCTTC. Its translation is CASSSDADFLAGYTF.